The clone carrying this T cell receptor beta chain was seen a single time. The germline V gene encodes CDR1 MGHRA and CDR2 YSYEKL. The trim removed 3 bases at V and 7 bases at J, leaving 18 bases unmatched. CDR3 length: 18 amino acids. The data were taken from a study of T cells in localized non-small cell lung cancer. TCRdb's table, derived via immunoSEQ multiplex PCR, lists solely in-frame clones and lacks some. Found here are about 33,000 clones, around 80% of them singletons; the top ten hold 15% to 20%. The TCR originated in a male donor aged 60 or over with stage III squamous cell lung carcinoma. This chain connects TRBV4-1 to TRBJ2-1; TRBD2 agrees at 7 bases. Specimen: peripheral blood, collected before any cancer treatment. The CDR3, as DNA: TGCGCCAGCAGCCATTCCGGGAGCGGGACGGTCCGAGGGAATGAGCAGTTCTTC. Its protein is CASSHSGSGTVRGNEQFF.